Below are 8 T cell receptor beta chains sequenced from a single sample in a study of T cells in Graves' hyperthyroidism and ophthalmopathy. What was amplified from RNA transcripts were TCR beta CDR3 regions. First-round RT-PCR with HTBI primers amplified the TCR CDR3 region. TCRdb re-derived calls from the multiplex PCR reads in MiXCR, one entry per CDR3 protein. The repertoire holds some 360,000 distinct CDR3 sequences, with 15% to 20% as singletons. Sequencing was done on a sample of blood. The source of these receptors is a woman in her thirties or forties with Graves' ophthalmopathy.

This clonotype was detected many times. CDR3 residues: CAWSGGLYQPQHF. For the CDR3, the DNA is TGTGCCTGGAGTGGAGGTCTATATCAGCCCCAGCATTTT. The chain has TRBV30 and TRBJ1-5; D call uncertain. The CDR3 length is 13 residues. V shed 1 base and J shed 5 bases, with 9 bases lying between them. The V gene's germline CDR1 is GTSNPN and CDR2 SVGIG (reference sequence).

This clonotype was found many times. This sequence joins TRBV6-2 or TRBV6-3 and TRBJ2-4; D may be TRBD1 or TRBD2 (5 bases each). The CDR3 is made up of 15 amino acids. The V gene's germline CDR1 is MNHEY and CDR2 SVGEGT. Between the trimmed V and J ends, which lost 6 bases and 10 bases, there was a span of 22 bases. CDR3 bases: TGTGCCAGCAGGGATCCGGGACCCAATTGGGGAATTCAGTACTTC. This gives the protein CASRDPGPNWGIQYF.

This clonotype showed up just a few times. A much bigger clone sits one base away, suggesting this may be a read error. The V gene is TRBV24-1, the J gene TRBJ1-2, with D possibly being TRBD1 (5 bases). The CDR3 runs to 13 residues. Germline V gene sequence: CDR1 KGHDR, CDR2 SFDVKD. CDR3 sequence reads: CAASDFKGTGYTF. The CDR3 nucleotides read TGTGCCGCCAGTGATTTCAAAGGGACGGGCTACACCTTC.

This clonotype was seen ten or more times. This CDR3 is CASSLDMNTEAFF. CDR3 in DNA: TGTGCCAGCAGTTTGGACATGAACACTGAAGCTTTCTTT. V gene TRBV27 combines with J gene TRBJ1-1; a possible D gene is TRBD1 (5 bases). Trimming took 3 bases from V and 0 from J, leaving 5 bases between them. Germline CDR1 reads MNHEY; CDR2 reads SMNVEV (reference sequence). The CDR3 is 13 residues long.

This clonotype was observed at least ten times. CDR3 protein: CAISESQSYEQYF. CDR3 sequence (DNA): TGTGCCATCAGTGAGTCTCAGTCTTACGAGCAGTACTTC. This sequence joins TRBV10-3 and TRBJ2-7; D uncertain. Trimming left V 0 bases short and J 4 bases short, with 7 bases between. The CDR3 consists of 13 residues. Germline assignment: CDR1 ENHRY and CDR2 SYGVKD.

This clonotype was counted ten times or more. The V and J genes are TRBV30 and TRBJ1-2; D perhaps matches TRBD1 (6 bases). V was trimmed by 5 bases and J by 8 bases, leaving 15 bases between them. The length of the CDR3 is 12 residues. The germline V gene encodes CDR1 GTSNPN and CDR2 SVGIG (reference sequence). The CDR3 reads CAWGETGRGYTF. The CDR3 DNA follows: TGTGCCTGGGGAGAAACAGGGAGAGGCTACACCTTC. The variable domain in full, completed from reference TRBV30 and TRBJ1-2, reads SQTIHQWPATLVQPVGSPLSLECTVEGTSNPNLYWYRQAAGRGLQLLFYSVGIGQISSEVPQNLSASRPQDRQFILSSKKLLLSDSGFYLCAWGETGRGYTFGSGTRLTVV.

This CDR3 is CASSLGQGTHTGELFF. The CDR3 nucleotides are TGTGCCAGCAGTTTAGGACAGGGGACGCACACCGGGGAGCTGTTTTTT. The J gene is TRBJ2-2, the V gene TRBV12-3 or TRBV12-4; 8 nucleotides align to TRBD1. V trimming: 1 base; J trimming: 3 bases; junction bases outside the gene matches: 4. This CDR3 spans 16 amino acids.

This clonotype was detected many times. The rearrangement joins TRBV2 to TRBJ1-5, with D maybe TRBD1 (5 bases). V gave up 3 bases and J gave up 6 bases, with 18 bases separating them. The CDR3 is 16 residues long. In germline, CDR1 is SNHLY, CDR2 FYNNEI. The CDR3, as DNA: TGTGCCAGCAGTGAGGGGACTCCTGGGCGCAGTCAGCCCCAGCATTTT. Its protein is CASSEGTPGRSQPQHF.